Shown below are 10 T cell receptor beta chains from a single sample sequenced in a study of T cell repertoires in cytomegalovirus infection. For these receptors, no antigen is known. TCRdb redid the calling of the reads with MiXCR, one entry per CDR3 protein. This table holds about 340,000 distinct CDR3 sequences, just under 30% found once. The material sequenced was cultured PBMCs, taken from culture after CMV antigen stimulation. These receptors all come from a human donor in good health (CMV status not recorded). Some clones in this sample may be carry-over from other donors' samples.

This clonotype was seen a few times. The CDR3 DNA sequence: TGTGCCAGCAGGGACAGCCTAGCCAAAAACATTCAGTACTTC. This gives the protein CASRDSLAKNIQYF. The J gene is TRBJ2-4, the V gene TRBV6-5; TRBD1 is a possible D gene (6 bases). The CDR3 has 14 amino acids. The ends were cut back, 6 bases at V and 0 bases at J, with 9 bases in the middle. CDR1 is MNHEY, CDR2 SVGAGI, per germline.

CDR3 in DNA: TGTGCCAGCAGTATCCGGACAGGCCCGAACACTGAAGCTTTCTTT. Translation: CASSIRTGPNTEAFF. The chain employs TRBV6-1 and TRBJ1-1, with TRBD1 matching 7 bases. From germline, CDR1 is MNHNS and CDR2 SASEGT. This CDR3 spans 15 amino acids. V gave up 5 bases and J gave up 1 base; unmatched junction bases: 7.

The genes are TRBV20-1 and TRBJ2-3, with D uncertain. With 6 bases removed from V and 1 base from J, the gap between germline ends came to 8 bases. The CDR3 runs to 12 residues. Germline-derived CDR1 and CDR2 are DFQATT and SNEGSKA (reference sequence). The CDR3 protein is CSAEPGTDTQYF. The CDR3 region has the DNA TGCAGTGCGGAACCAGGCACAGATACGCAGTATTTT.

The rearrangement joins TRBV3-1 to TRBJ2-7, with 9 bases identical to TRBD2. The germline gives CDR1 LGHDT, CDR2 YNNKEL (reference sequence). The ends lost 4 bases at V and 0 bases at J; junction bases unmatched: 10. This CDR3 is built from 17 residues. CDR3 in DNA: TGTGCCAGCAGCCTCCGCGGCGGGAGGGTGAGCTCCTACGAGCAGTACTTC. Amino acids: CASSLRGGRVSSYEQYF.

V and J are TRBV7-8 and TRBJ1-5; D remains unclear. The CDR3 runs 15 residues. CDR1 and CDR2 from the germline V gene are SGHVS and FQNEAQ. V lost 5 bases and J lost 3, with 14 bases in between. The CDR3 loop is CASSEEGSLNQPQHF. In DNA form, the CDR3 reads TGTGCCAGCAGCGAAGAGGGCAGCCTCAATCAGCCCCAGCATTTT.

In nucleotides, the CDR3 is TGTGCCAGCAGCTTATGGGGAGGACGGGGGGCCGGAAACACCATATATTTT. Its protein is CASSLWGGRGAGNTIYF. The V gene is TRBV7-8, the J gene TRBJ1-3, with D possibly matching TRBD1 (6 bases). Trimming left V 2 bases short and J 4 bases short, with 18 bases between. CDR1 SGHVS and CDR2 FQNEAQ come from the germline V gene. This CDR3 has 17 amino acids. Supplemented by reference TRBV7-8 and TRBJ1-3, the full variable domain reads GAGVSQSPRYKVAKRGQDVALRCDPISGHVSLFWYQQALGQGPEFLTYFQNEAQLDKSGLPSDRFFAERPEGSVSTLKIQRTQQEDSAVYLCASSLWGGRGAGNTIYFGEGSWLTVV.

V usage is TRBV6-1 and J usage is TRBJ2-1, with 11 bases fitting TRBD2. From germline, CDR1 is MNHNS and CDR2 SASEGT. The J segment lost 6 bases and the V segment lost 0 bases, leaving 4 bases of the junction unmatched. The CDR3 extends over 16 amino acids. The chain's CDR3 is CASSEALAGARNEQFF. In DNA form, the CDR3 reads TGTGCCAGCAGTGAAGCACTAGCGGGAGCACGCAATGAGCAGTTCTTC.

The V and J genes are TRBV20-1 and TRBJ1-1; D remains unclear. Per germline, CDR1 DFQATT and CDR2 SNEGSKA (reference sequence). The CDR3 has 15 residues. Trimming removed 1 base at V and 4 bases at J, with 16 bases between. CDR3 region: CSARGPVGVTTEAFF. In nucleotides, the CDR3 is TGCAGTGCTAGAGGTCCGGTCGGTGTAACCACTGAAGCTTTCTTT.

This clonotype was picked up a small number of times. The DNA for the CDR3 is TGTGCCAGCAGTACAGGGAACACTGAAGCTTTCTTT. The encoded protein is CASSTGNTEAFF. The chain couples TRBV28 to TRBJ1-1; weak D call: TRBD1 (5 bases). Trimming pared 5 bases from V and 1 base from J, leaving 5 bases between. The length of the CDR3 is 12 residues. Per the germline V gene, CDR1 is MDHEN and CDR2 is SYDVKM.

The chain uses TRBV7-9 and TRBJ1-2; a weak D match, TRBD1 (6 bases). Germline CDR1 and CDR2: SEHNR and FQNEAQ (reference sequence). CDR3 length equals 14 residues. Trimming removed 4 bases at V and 5 bases at J, with 14 bases between. The chain's CDR3 is CASSSIPGTYGYTF. In DNA, the CDR3 is TGTGCCAGCAGCTCGATACCCGGGACATATGGCTACACCTTC.